These T cell receptor beta chains were read from a single sample in a study of T cell changes during pregnancy in multiple sclerosis. Some clones are missing from TCRdb's copy, which holds only in-frame ones; the method was immunoSEQ multiplex PCR. The table shows over 30,000 clones, with around 92% occurring only once. Sequenced material: CD4+ T cells from peripheral blood mononuclear cells, taken in the third trimester of pregnancy. Every receptor here comes from a female donor with multiple sclerosis, enrolled in a pregnancy study. The CDR3 runs from the conserved cysteine through the conserved F or W. Each record gives: CDR3 protein, CDR3 DNA, J gene, V gene, clone size, D gene. D genes are given only for firm matches. Size is stated for part of the rows, as once, few or many counts, or as a class when the clone is expanded.

cdr3_aa: CASSDTAGADEQFF
cdr3_nt: TGTGCCAGCAGTGACACGGCGGGAGCTGATGAGCAGTTCTTC
j_call: TRBJ2-1
v_call: TRBV6-5
clone_size: NA
d_call: TRBD2

cdr3_aa: CASGQGSYEQYF
cdr3_nt: TGTGCCAGCGGACAGGGGTCCTACGAGCAGTACTTC
j_call: TRBJ2-7
v_call: TRBV2
clone_size: NA
d_call: TRBD1

cdr3_aa: CATRSSPANTGELFF
cdr3_nt: TGTGCCACGCGATCTAGTCCGGCGAACACCGGGGAGCTGTTTTTT
j_call: TRBJ2-2
v_call: TRBV25-1
clone_size: NA
d_call: NA

cdr3_aa: CASSVRSNQPQHF
cdr3_nt: TGTGCCAGCAGTGTCCGGAGCAATCAGCCCCAGCATTTT
j_call: TRBJ1-5
v_call: TRBV2
clone_size: once
d_call: NA

cdr3_aa: CASSFRGISTDTQYF
cdr3_nt: TGTGCCAGCAGCTTCCGGGGGATAAGCACAGATACGCAGTATTTT
j_call: TRBJ2-3
v_call: TRBV7-9
clone_size: NA
d_call: NA

cdr3_aa: CASSQPGTAKYQETQYF
cdr3_nt: TGCGCCAGCAGCCAACCTGGGACAGCGAAATACCAAGAGACCCAGTACTTC
j_call: TRBJ2-5
v_call: TRBV5-1
clone_size: NA
d_call: TRBD1

cdr3_aa: CASTREVNNEQFF
cdr3_nt: TGTGCCAGCACCCGGGAGGTCAATAATGAGCAGTTCTTC
j_call: TRBJ2-1
v_call: TRBV6-6
clone_size: NA
d_call: TRBD2

cdr3_aa: CAWSVTGGRKTQYF
cdr3_nt: TGTGCCTGGAGTGTGACAGGGGGCAGGAAGACCCAGTACTTC
j_call: TRBJ2-5
v_call: TRBV30
clone_size: NA
d_call: TRBD1

cdr3_aa: CAWAGGADNEQFF
cdr3_nt: TGTGCCTGGGCGGGAGGTGCAGACAATGAGCAGTTCTTC
j_call: TRBJ2-1
v_call: TRBV30
clone_size: few
d_call: TRBD2

cdr3_aa: CASRTGPNYGYTF
cdr3_nt: TGTGCCAGTCGGACAGGACCTAACTATGGCTACACCTTC
j_call: TRBJ1-2
v_call: TRBV2
clone_size: once
d_call: TRBD1

cdr3_aa: CASSSLDRGNEQFF
cdr3_nt: TGTGCCAGCAGCTCACTCGACCGGGGCAATGAGCAGTTCTTC
j_call: TRBJ2-1
v_call: TRBV5-4
clone_size: NA
d_call: NA

cdr3_aa: CASSSRDRAGTEAFF
cdr3_nt: TGTGCCAGCAGCTCCCGGGACAGGGCGGGGACTGAAGCTTTCTTT
j_call: TRBJ1-1
v_call: TRBV11-2
clone_size: NA
d_call: TRBD1

cdr3_aa: CASSLRAGDQPQHF
cdr3_nt: TGTGCCAGCAGCTTAAGGGCAGGGGACCAGCCCCAGCATTTT
j_call: TRBJ1-5
v_call: TRBV7-3
clone_size: NA
d_call: NA

cdr3_aa: CAISAGGGRYNEQFF
cdr3_nt: TGTGCCATCAGCGCTGGGGGGGGACGCTACAATGAGCAGTTCTTC
j_call: TRBJ2-1
v_call: TRBV10-3
clone_size: NA
d_call: TRBD2

cdr3_aa: CTSSQEGGPYEQYF
cdr3_nt: TGCACCAGCAGCCAAGAGGGAGGGCCCTACGAGCAGTACTTC
j_call: TRBJ2-7
v_call: TRBV1
clone_size: NA
d_call: NA

cdr3_aa: CASTLPPGAFF
cdr3_nt: TGTGCCAGCACCCTTCCCCCGGGAGCTTTCTTT
j_call: TRBJ1-1
v_call: TRBV28
clone_size: NA
d_call: NA

cdr3_aa: CASSPFTGHPNTEAFF
cdr3_nt: TGTGCCAGCAGCCCATTCACGGGACACCCGAACACTGAAGCTTTCTTT
j_call: TRBJ1-1
v_call: TRBV7-7
clone_size: NA
d_call: NA

cdr3_aa: CASSWGQGETQYF
cdr3_nt: TGTGCCAGCAGCTGGGGACAGGGGGAGACCCAGTACTTC
j_call: TRBJ2-5
v_call: TRBV5-6
clone_size: NA
d_call: TRBD1

cdr3_aa: CASSLGDYGYTF
cdr3_nt: TGCGCCAGCAGCTTAGGGGACTACGGCTACACCTTC
j_call: TRBJ1-2
v_call: TRBV5-1
clone_size: NA
d_call: NA

cdr3_aa: CASSLSRGTNSDTQYF
cdr3_nt: TGTGCCAGCAGCTTATCCCGCGGGACTAACTCAGATACGCAGTATTTT
j_call: TRBJ2-3
v_call: TRBV7-9
clone_size: NA
d_call: TRBD2

cdr3_aa: CASSGQGANTGELFF
cdr3_nt: TGTGCTAGCAGTGGTCAGGGGGCGAACACCGGGGAGCTGTTTTTT
j_call: TRBJ2-2
v_call: TRBV7-7
clone_size: NA
d_call: TRBD1

cdr3_aa: CASSQTASGQETQYF
cdr3_nt: TGTGCCAGCAGCCAAACCGCTAGCGGCCAAGAGACCCAGTACTTC
j_call: TRBJ2-5
v_call: TRBV4-2
clone_size: NA
d_call: TRBD2

cdr3_aa: CASSQEEGAKPSHEQYF
cdr3_nt: TGCGCCAGCAGCCAAGAGGAGGGGGCGAAACCCTCCCACGAGCAGTACTTC
j_call: TRBJ2-7
v_call: TRBV4-1
clone_size: NA
d_call: NA

cdr3_aa: CASSFGQGDGYTF
cdr3_nt: TGTGCCAGCAGCTTTGGACAGGGTGATGGCTACACCTTC
j_call: TRBJ1-2
v_call: TRBV11-2
clone_size: NA
d_call: TRBD1

cdr3_aa: CASSLGGSDATEQYF
cdr3_nt: TGCGCCAGCAGCTTAGGCGGGAGTGACGCGACCGAGCAGTACTTC
j_call: TRBJ2-7
v_call: TRBV5-1
clone_size: once
d_call: TRBD2

cdr3_aa: CASSLGLTSGRAYTDTQYF
cdr3_nt: TGTGCCAGCAGCTTAGGTCTTACTAGCGGGAGGGCCTACACAGATACGCAGTATTTT
j_call: TRBJ2-3
v_call: TRBV7-6
clone_size: NA
d_call: TRBD2

cdr3_aa: CASSLGQVGVGETQYF
cdr3_nt: TGTGCCAGCAGCTTAGGACAGGTGGGGGTTGGAGAGACCCAGTACTTC
j_call: TRBJ2-5
v_call: TRBV7-2
clone_size: NA
d_call: NA

cdr3_aa: CASSYSASGRRETQYF
cdr3_nt: TGTGCCAGCAGTTACTCCGCGAGCGGGAGACGAGAGACCCAGTACTTC
j_call: TRBJ2-5
v_call: TRBV6-5
clone_size: NA
d_call: TRBD2

cdr3_aa: CASSTGTSGYTDTQYF
cdr3_nt: TGTGCCAGCAGTACCGGGACTAGCGGGTACACAGATACGCAGTATTTT
j_call: TRBJ2-3
v_call: TRBV28
clone_size: NA
d_call: TRBD2